The next 27 T cell receptor beta chains were all read from a single sample in a study of cytomegalovirus exposure and HLA in healthy donors. PCR used 60 Vbeta primers and 13 Jbeta primers. Profiled with immunoSEQ multiplex PCR; TCRdb holds only in-frame clones, not every one. This sample has around 190,000 clones, with over 75% found just once. What was sequenced was PBMCs. These TCRs come from a woman aged 30 to 39 in good health and CMV-seronegative.

The rearrangement joins TRBV28 to TRBJ2-5; tentative D call: TRBD1 (6 bases). Near its end, the DNA agrees better with TRBJ2-7, so the J call may be wrong. The CDR3 consists of 13 residues. CDR1 MDHEN and CDR2 SYDVKM come from the germline V gene. DNA for the CDR3: TGTGCCAGCAGTTTTACAGGGAGTAACGAGCAGTACTTC. Protein product: CASSFTGSNEQYF.

V usage is TRBV15 and J usage is TRBJ1-3, with 7 bases fitting TRBD1. Losses at the gene ends were 4 bases for V and 1 base for J; bases not matched to a gene: 1. There are 14 residues in the CDR3. Germline V gives CDR1 LNHNV, CDR2 YYDKDF (reference sequence). DNA for the CDR3: TGTGCCACCAGCACAGGGGGTTCTGGAAACACCATATATTTT. Protein sequence: CATSTGGSGNTIYF.

This clone showed up just once. V and J are TRBV13 and TRBJ2-5; maybe TRBD2 (5 bases). Trimming took 2 bases from V and 2 from J, leaving 12 bases between them. This CDR3 has 15 residues. Per the germline V gene, CDR1 is PRHDT and CDR2 is FYEKMQ (reference sequence). This chain's CDR3 is CASSLIRGLQETQYF. In DNA form, the CDR3 reads TGTGCCAGCAGCTTAATTCGCGGGCTTCAAGAGACCCAGTACTTC.

The table lists this clone with a count of one. This rearrangement joins TRBV15 to TRBJ1-4; tentatively, D is TRBD1 (5 bases). Trimming removed 0 bases at V and 5 bases at J, with 10 bases between. This CDR3 contains 15 residues. Germline V lookup: CDR1 LNHNV, CDR2 YYDKDF (reference sequence). In DNA form, the CDR3 reads TGTGCCACCAGCAGAGATCGGGGGATAAATGAAAAACTGTTTTTT. Translating gives CATSRDRGINEKLFF.

This clone was counted a few times. The gene calls are TRBV6-5 and TRBJ1-2, with D perhaps TRBD1 (6 bases). The V and J ends lost 5 bases and 8 bases respectively, with 18 bases between them. Germline values: CDR1 MNHEY, CDR2 SVGAGI. This CDR3 spans 14 amino acids. CDR3 sequence (DNA): TGTGCCAGCAGTCCCCAACCAACAGGGCGGGGCTACACCTTC. This codes for CASSPQPTGRGYTF.

The J gene is TRBJ1-1, the V gene TRBV30; 11 bases align to TRBD1. Looked up from germline, CDR1 is GTSNPN and CDR2 is SVGIG (reference sequence). This CDR3 region has 14 residues. The trim removed 3 bases at V and 6 bases at J, leaving 6 bases unmatched. CDR3 nucleotides: TGTGCCTGGAGCCGCGAGGGACAGGGGGCTGAAGCTTTCTTT. Amino acid sequence: CAWSREGQGAEAFF.

This clone showed up just once. Other DNA sequences within the sample encode an identical CDR3. The chain has TRBV28 and TRBJ2-6; D unresolved. The V gene's germline CDR1 is MDHEN and CDR2 SYDVKM. There are 15 residues in the CDR3. The V gene lost 5 bases and the J gene lost 0 bases, with 8 bases spanning the gap. This CDR3 is CASSETGSGANVLTF. The CDR3 DNA follows: TGTGCCAGCAGTGAAACCGGCTCTGGGGCCAACGTCCTGACTTTC.

Comments on this clone: A read error may produce the germline difference seen at one junction end. The chain uses TRBV30 and TRBJ2-7; TRBD2 matches 7 bases. Looked up from germline, CDR1 is GTSNPN and CDR2 is SVGIG (reference sequence). CDR3 length equals 14 residues. The chain's CDR3 is CAWSVGEGMHEQYF. The CDR3 bases are TGTGCTTGGAGTGTAGGGGAGGGAATGCACGAGCAGTACTTC.

V gene TRBV9 combines with J gene TRBJ1-1, with 8 bases aligning to TRBD1. CDR1 and CDR2 from the germline V gene are SGDLS and YYNGEE. This CDR3 comprises 16 residues. V was pared by 4 bases and J by 6 bases, with 14 bases of the junction left unmatched. CDR3 in DNA: TGTGCCAGCAGCCCGCGAGGGCGGGACAGGACGGCTGAAGCTTTCTTT. This codes for CASSPRGRDRTAEAFF.

V is TRBV5-1 and J is TRBJ2-1; TRBD2 agrees at 7 bases. With V trimmed by 4 bases and J by 4 bases, 8 bases remained unmatched. This CDR3 region has 15 residues. In germline, CDR1 is SGHRS, CDR2 YFSETQ. CDR3 loop: CASSQDRDYYNEQFF. CDR3 nucleotides: TGCGCCAGCAGCCAGGACCGGGACTATTACAATGAGCAGTTCTTC.

This clone was observed a few times. J is TRBJ2-1 and V is TRBV2, with 9 bases that match TRBD1. Losses at the gene ends were 3 bases for V and 7 bases for J; bases not matched to a gene: 7. CDR3 length: 15 residues. Germline V gene data show CDR1 as SNHLY and CDR2 as FYNNEI. The CDR3 here is CASSEVQQGANEQFF. CDR3 nucleotides: TGTGCCAGCAGTGAGGTTCAACAGGGGGCGAATGAGCAGTTCTTC.

V usage is TRBV19 and J usage is TRBJ2-4; weak D call: TRBD1 (5 bases). V was pared by 6 bases and J by 0 bases, with 15 bases between. This CDR3 region has 16 residues. The germline CDR1 and CDR2 sequences are LNHDA and SQIVND (reference sequence). For the CDR3, the DNA is TGTGCCAGTAGGGAGAGACAGACCCTAGCCAAAAACATTCAGTACTTC. Protein sequence: CASRERQTLAKNIQYF.

The chain links TRBV28 to TRBJ1-1, with a tentative D call TRBD1 (5 bases). V lost 2 bases and J 7 bases, leaving 8 bases between the germline ends. This CDR3 is 12 amino acids long. Germline V gene data show CDR1 as MDHEN and CDR2 as SYDVKM. This chain's CDR3 is CASSLRQGEAFF. CDR3 nucleotides: TGTGCCAGCAGTTTAAGGCAGGGTGAAGCTTTCTTT. Together with reference TRBV28 and TRBJ1-1, the CDR3 gives the full variable domain: DVKVTQSSRYLVKRTGEKVFLECVQDMDHENMFWYRQDPGLGLRLIYFSYDVKMKEKGDIPEGYSVSREKKERFSLILESASTNQTSMYLCASSLRQGEAFFGQGTRLTVV.

The chain carries TRBV5-1 and TRBJ2-7; 7 nucleotides align to TRBD1. With V trimmed by 1 base and J by 0 bases, 4 bases remained unmatched. Per the germline V gene, CDR1 is SGHRS and CDR2 is YFSETQ. This CDR3 region has 15 residues. CDR3 bases: TGCGCCAGCAGCTTGTTCCCAGGGGGCTCCTACGAGCAGTACTTC. It specifies CASSLFPGGSYEQYF.

J is TRBJ1-2 and V is TRBV19; 7 bases are shared with TRBD1. The V and J ends lost 4 bases and 6 bases, in that order; junction bases with no gene match: 11. This CDR3 has 15 residues. Germline assignment: CDR1 LNHDA and CDR2 SQIVND (reference sequence). The CDR3 loop is CASSKFSEGADGYTF. The CDR3, as DNA: TGTGCCAGTAGTAAATTTTCAGAGGGGGCGGATGGCTACACCTTC.

The V and J genes are TRBV5-4 and TRBJ2-5; 9 bases are shared with TRBD1. Gene TRBJ2-7 matches the end of the DNA better, so the J call may be wrong. There are 14 residues in the CDR3. The germline CDR1 and CDR2 sequences are SGHNT and YYREEE (reference sequence). The CDR3 loop reads CASSGTGFGNEQYF. CDR3 coding DNA: TGTGCCAGCAGCGGGACAGGGTTCGGCAACGAGCAGTACTTC.

The CDR3 sequence: CASSPDRANEQYF. The CDR3 DNA reads as TGTGCCAGCTCACCGGACAGGGCCAACGAGCAGTACTTC. J is TRBJ2-7 and V is TRBV18; 8 bases agree with TRBD1. The CDR3 covers 13 residues. CDR1 and CDR2 (germline): KGHSH, LQKENI. V lost 3 bases, J lost 5 bases, and 3 bases stayed unmatched.

This clone has more than one count but fewer than ten. The rearrangement joins TRBV5-1 to TRBJ2-5; 7 positions agree with TRBD1. J lost 3 bases, V lost 1 base, and 6 bases had no gene match. CDR3 length: 15 amino acids. The germline V gene encodes CDR1 SGHRS and CDR2 YFSETQ. CDR3 bases: TGCGCCAGCAGCTTGTTTGGGACAGAGAAAGAGACCCAGTACTTC. Translating gives CASSLFGTEKETQYF.

There are a few counts of this clone. This chain joins TRBV2 and TRBJ1-5; D remains ambiguous. V dropped 0 bases and J dropped 4 bases, with 7 bases sitting between them. This CDR3 comprises 14 residues. Germline V gene lookup returns CDR1 SNHLY and CDR2 FYNNEI. The CDR3 here is CASSEAPNNQPQHF. DNA for the CDR3: TGTGCCAGCAGTGAAGCCCCTAATAATCAGCCCCAGCATTTT.

As concerns this clone: One end of the junction varies from germline; a read error may be responsible. The rearrangement uses TRBV19 and TRBJ1-2; a possible D gene is TRBD1 (5 bases). The CDR3 is made up of 14 amino acids. Germline CDR1 LNHDA, CDR2 SQIVND (reference sequence). CDR3 amino acids: CASSFGTSVYGYPF. In DNA form, the CDR3 reads TGTGCCAGTAGTTTCGGGACTTCTGTTTATGGCTACCCCTTC.

The gene calls are TRBV19 and TRBJ1-5; D unresolved. The V end lost 1 base, the J end lost 3 bases, and 7 bases lay between the germline ends. CDR1 is LNHDA, CDR2 SQIVND, per germline (reference sequence). This CDR3 has 14 residues. The CDR3 here is CASSIGGYNQPQHF. Written as DNA, the CDR3 is TGTGCCAGTAGTATAGGCGGCTACAATCAGCCCCAGCATTTT.

This clone is a singleton in its sample. This CDR3 is CASSSDRGRWPQHF. The DNA for the CDR3 is TGTGCCAGCAGCTCCGACAGGGGCCGCTGGCCCCAGCATTTT. The rearrangement joins TRBV7-2 to TRBJ1-5, with 8 bases matching TRBD1. CDR3 length: 14 residues. The V segment lost 4 bases and the J segment 9 bases; nucleotides outside the gene matches: 8. CDR1 is SGHTA and CDR2 is FQGNSA in the germline V gene.

This clone was recorded only once. The CDR3 spells CASSFIQYQPQHF. CDR3 in DNA: TGTGCCAGCAGTTTTATACAGTATCAGCCCCAGCATTTT. The gene calls are TRBV6-5 and TRBJ1-5; D remains ambiguous. V was clipped by 4 bases and J by 5 bases, with 9 bases between them. There are 13 residues in the CDR3. The germline V gene encodes CDR1 MNHEY and CDR2 SVGAGI.

J is TRBJ2-3 and V is TRBV7-9; 10 bases are shared with TRBD1. Per the germline V gene, CDR1 is SEHNR and CDR2 is FQNEAQ (reference sequence). The V segment lost 2 bases and the J segment 1 base; nucleotides outside the gene matches: 6. This CDR3 has 17 residues. The DNA of the CDR3 is TGTGCCAGCAGCTTACCCGGGGGGACAGGGGGCACAGATACGCAGTATTTT. As protein: CASSLPGGTGGTDTQYF.

The chain is built from TRBV11-2 and TRBJ1-3; no clear D. Trimming stripped 2 bases from V and 0 bases from J, with 8 bases between. CDR3 length: 15 residues. The V gene's germline CDR1 is SGHAT and CDR2 FQNNGV. The DNA for the CDR3 is TGTGCCAGCAGCTTACCAGGCTACTCTGGAAACACCATATATTTT. Amino acid sequence: CASSLPGYSGNTIYF.

The chain combines TRBV30 with TRBJ1-5, with TRBD1 identical over 8 bases. The CDR3 extends over 13 amino acids. V shed 1 base, J shed 9 bases, and the junction held 5 bases outside the gene matches. Germline V lookup: CDR1 GTSNPN, CDR2 SVGIG (reference sequence). The CDR3 spells CAWSGTGWRPQHF. CDR3 DNA sequence: TGTGCCTGGAGTGGGACAGGGTGGAGGCCCCAGCATTTT.

CDR3 sequence reads: CASSLVSGWAGELFF. CDR3 nucleotide sequence: TGTGCCAGCAGCTTGGTATCGGGTTGGGCCGGGGAGCTGTTTTTT. This chain connects TRBV7-9 to TRBJ2-2; D uncertain. This CDR3 spans 15 amino acids. CDR1 is SEHNR and CDR2 is FQNEAQ in the germline V gene (reference sequence). The V gene lost 3 bases and the J gene lost 6 bases, with 14 bases spanning the gap.